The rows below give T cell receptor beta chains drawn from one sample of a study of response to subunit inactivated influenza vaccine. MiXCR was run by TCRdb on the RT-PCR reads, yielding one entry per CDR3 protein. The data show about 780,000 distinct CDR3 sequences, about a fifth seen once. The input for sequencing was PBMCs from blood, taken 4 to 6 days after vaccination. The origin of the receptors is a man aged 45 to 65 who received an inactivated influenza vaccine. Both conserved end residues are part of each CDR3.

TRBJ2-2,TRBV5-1,CASSLSGQGRTGELFF
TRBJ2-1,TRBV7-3,CASSPLGASGVSSYNEQFF
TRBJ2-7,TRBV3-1,CASSHSPTGADEQYF
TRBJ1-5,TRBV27,CASKETGATNYQPQHF
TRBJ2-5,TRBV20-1,CSAPPGRGVRQETQYF
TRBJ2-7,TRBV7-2,CASSLAEGRVAYEQYF
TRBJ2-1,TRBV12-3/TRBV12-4,CASSLTGGNNEQFF
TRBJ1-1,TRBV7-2,CASSSTPHPNTEAFF
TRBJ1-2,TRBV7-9,CASSSGAVGYTF
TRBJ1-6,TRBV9,CASSVVGFNSPLHF
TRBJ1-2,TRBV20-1,CSARVPASYGYTF
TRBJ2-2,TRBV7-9,CASSSSQTPNTGELFF
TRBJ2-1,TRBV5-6,CASSFGAGVNNEQFF
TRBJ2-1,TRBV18,CASSPRTSGRVDEQFF
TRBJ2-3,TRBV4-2,CASSQELYGASGRTDTQYF
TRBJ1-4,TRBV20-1,CSARTGGVEKLFF
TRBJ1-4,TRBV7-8,CASSPETAAGAATNEKLFF
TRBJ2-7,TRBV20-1,CSARDRRTLYF
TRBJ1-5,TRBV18,CASSPDFPARDQPQHF
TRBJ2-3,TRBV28,CASNKRGGPPSTDTQYF
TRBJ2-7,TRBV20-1,CSARAGITSPAYEQYF
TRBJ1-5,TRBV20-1,CSAGQTGIEPQHF
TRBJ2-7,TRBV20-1,CSAVGGQDEQYF
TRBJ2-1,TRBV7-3,CASSSGTASNEQFF
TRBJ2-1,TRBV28,CASSAAGGPHEQFF
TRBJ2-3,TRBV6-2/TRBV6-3,CASSYRVAGDTQYF
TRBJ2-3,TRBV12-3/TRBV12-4,CASSLRVTGQDTQYF
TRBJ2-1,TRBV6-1,CASSELGSWNEQFF
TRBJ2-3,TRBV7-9,CASSLERQVFPRTQYF
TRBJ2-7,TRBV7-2,CASSLGGQIYEQYF
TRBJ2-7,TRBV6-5,CASSYYQGNSYEQYF
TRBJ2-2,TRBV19,CASWDRGDGELFF
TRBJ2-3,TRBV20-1,CSARGDYPSGRTISTDTQYF
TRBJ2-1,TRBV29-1,CSVAEFSSYNEQFF
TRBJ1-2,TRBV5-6,CASSLASRGLSYGYTF
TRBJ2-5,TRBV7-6,CASSPGNSYIETQYF
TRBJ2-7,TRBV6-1,CASSERGGVYEQYF
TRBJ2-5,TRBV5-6,CASSLAHWETQYF
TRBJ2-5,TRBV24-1,CATSDSGPIETQYF
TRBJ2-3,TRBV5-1,CASTPGGPAGGTDTQYF
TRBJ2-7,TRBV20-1,CSARWSAEQYF
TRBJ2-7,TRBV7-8,CASSSTGGQAEQYF
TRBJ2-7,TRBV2,CASIQGYEQYF
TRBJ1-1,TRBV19,CASSMRDRRTEAFF
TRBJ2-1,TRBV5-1,CASSSDPGTNNEQFF
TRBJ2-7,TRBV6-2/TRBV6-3,CASTYWRGGKQYF
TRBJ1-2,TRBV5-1,CASFGPGQGGQSGYTF
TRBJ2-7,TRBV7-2,CASSLALAGVLYEQYF
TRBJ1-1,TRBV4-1,CASSQGRLGDTEAFF
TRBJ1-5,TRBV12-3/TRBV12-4,CASSLRGDYQPQHF
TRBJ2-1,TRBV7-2,CASSVGANGEQFF
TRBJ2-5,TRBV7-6,CASSTDRGGLETQYF
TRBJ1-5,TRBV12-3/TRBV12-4,CASSLQINQPQHF
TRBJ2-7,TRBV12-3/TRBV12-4,CASSFETNYEQYF
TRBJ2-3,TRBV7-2,CASSTGLATVTDTQYF